These 5 T cell receptor beta chains share one sample of origin, sequenced in a study of glioma-infiltrating T cells after dendritic cell vaccination. Clones were read by immunoSEQ multiplex PCR, and TCRdb kept only the in-frame ones, dropping some. The table includes over 55,000 clones, just under 85% detected once. The time point denotes: after dendritic cell vaccination, including at tumor progression/relapse. Sequences were derived from blood, sampled after dendritic cell vaccination. These receptor sequences come from a human donor with glioblastoma.

V and J are TRBV30 and TRBJ2-7, with 7 bases matching TRBD2. The CDR3 is made up of 12 amino acids. Germline V lookup: CDR1 GTSNPN, CDR2 SVGIG (reference sequence). J lost 6 bases, V lost 8 bases, and 10 bases had no gene match. Written as DNA, the CDR3 is TGTGCCACCTCGGGGGGTAGAGGCGAGCAGTACTTC. Its protein is CATSGGRGEQYF.

J is TRBJ1-1 and V is TRBV7-9, with 9 positions matching TRBD1. The V and J ends lost 2 bases and 6 bases, in that order; junction bases with no gene match: 4. The germline V gene encodes CDR1 SEHNR and CDR2 FQNEAQ (reference sequence). There are 14 residues in the CDR3. The CDR3 spells CASSLPTGGPEAFF. The CDR3 DNA is TGTGCCAGCAGCTTACCGACAGGGGGTCCTGAAGCTTTCTTT.

This rearrangement joins TRBV7-2 to TRBJ2-3; D call uncertain. The CDR3 sequence is 13 residues long. V shed 5 bases and J shed 2 bases, with 8 bases lying between them. CDR1 and CDR2 (germline): SGHTA, FQGNSA. CDR3 in DNA: TGTGCCAGCAGCCTGAGCTTCACAGATACGCAGTATTTT. Its protein is CASSLSFTDTQYF.

A single count supports this clone. The V call is TRBV6-1, the J call TRBJ2-7; 7 bases are shared with TRBD1. The CDR3 contains 15 residues. Germline V gene data show CDR1 as MNHNS and CDR2 as SASEGT. V was clipped by 3 bases and J by 4 bases; unmatched bases: 9. CDR3 sequence: CASSDLQGSRYEQYF. CDR3 DNA sequence: TGTGCCAGCAGTGACCTACAGGGGTCGCGGTACGAGCAGTACTTC.

This chain links TRBV7-6 with TRBJ2-5; 10 nucleotides align to TRBD2. The V and J ends lost 1 base and 2 bases, in that order; junction bases with no gene match: 4. The germline gives CDR1 SGHVS, CDR2 FNYEAQ. The CDR3 sequence is 16 residues long. The CDR3 region is CASSLVASGGQETQYF. For the CDR3, the DNA is TGTGCCAGCAGCTTAGTGGCTAGCGGGGGACAAGAGACCCAGTACTTC. The full variable domain, in which reference TRBV7-6 and TRBJ2-5 provide the parts outside the CDR3, is GAGVSQSPRYKVTKRGQDVALRCDPISGHVSLYWYRQALGQGPEFLTYFNYEAQQDKSGLPNDRFSAERPEGSISTLTIQRTEQRDSAMYRCASSLVASGGQETQYFGPGTRLLVL.